The 7 T cell receptor beta chains given below trace back to one sample, sequenced in a study of T cell responses to AZD1222 COVID-19 vaccine. The table came from immunoSEQ multiplex PCR; TCRdb's copy has only in-frame clones and leaves some out. Of tens of thousands of clones in the sample, 65% to 80% were seen once. The sequenced sample was peripheral blood, obtained on day 0 of AZD1222 vaccination. Source of these receptors: an adult in good health.

The V gene is TRBV27, the J gene TRBJ2-3; unclear D gene. The CDR3 length is 12 residues. CDR1 and CDR2 from the germline V gene are MNHEY and SMNVEV (reference sequence). Between the trimmed V and J ends, which lost 3 bases and 5 bases, there was a span of 6 bases. In DNA form, the CDR3 reads TGTGCCAGCAGTTTTTTCGGAGATACGCAGTATTTT. Its protein is CASSFFGDTQYF.

The V and J genes are TRBV6-5 and TRBJ1-6; TRBD1 agrees at 7 bases. Looked up from germline, CDR1 is MNHEY and CDR2 is SVGAGI. V shed 7 bases and J 10 bases; nucleotides not matched to a gene: 13. The CDR3 has 15 residues. The CDR3 region has the DNA TGTGCCAGCACCCACTCTAGACAGGGTCAATCACCCCTCCACTTT. Translated, it gives CASTHSRQGQSPLHF.

A word on this clone: Other DNA sequences in this sample translate to the same CDR3. The chain carries TRBV28 and TRBJ2-7; no clear D gene. Germline V CDR1 and CDR2: MDHEN, SYDVKM. The CDR3 runs 12 residues. V gave up 1 base and J gave up 5 bases, with 6 bases separating them. The CDR3 coding sequence is TGTGCCAGCAGTTTATTAGGTAACGAGCAGTACTTC. Protein: CASSLLGNEQYF. The full variable domain, with the rest looked up from reference TRBV28 and TRBJ2-7, is DVKVTQSSRYLVKRTGEKVFLECVQDMDHENMFWYRQDPGLGLRLIYFSYDVKMKEKGDIPEGYSVSREKKERFSLILESASTNQTSMYLCASSLLGNEQYFGPGTRLTVT.

The CDR3 sequence is CASSLLPGLNTGELFF. CDR3 DNA sequence: TGCGCCAGCAGCTTACTCCCGGGCCTTAACACCGGGGAGCTGTTTTTT. This rearrangement joins TRBV5-1 to TRBJ2-2; D not certain. The length of the CDR3 is 16 residues. Germline CDR1 reads SGHRS; CDR2 reads YFSETQ. Trimming removed 2 bases from V and 2 bases from J, with 13 bases in between. The variable domain in full, completed from reference TRBV5-1 and TRBJ2-2, reads KAGVTQTPRYLIKTRGQQVTLSCSPISGHRSVSWYQQTPGQGLQFLFEYFSETQRNKGNFPGRFSGRQFSNSRSEMNVSTLELGDSALYLCASSLLPGLNTGELFFGEGSRLTVL.

The chain uses TRBV7-8 and TRBJ1-4, with D unresolved. The CDR3 has 13 residues. CDR1 SGHVS and CDR2 FQNEAQ come from the germline V gene. V was cut by 2 bases and J by 3 bases, with 4 bases left in between. The CDR3 protein is CASSLMPNEKLFF. The CDR3 nucleotides are TGTGCCAGCAGCTTAATGCCTAATGAAAAACTGTTTTTT.

The chain couples TRBV5-4 to TRBJ2-3; the match to TRBD1 covers 7 bases. Germline trimming cut 3 bases from V and 3 bases from J; bases unmatched to any gene: 7. This CDR3 region has 15 residues. Germline loops: CDR1 SGHNT, CDR2 YYREEE (reference sequence). The CDR3 sequence: CASSYNQQGTDTQYF. The CDR3 DNA reads as TGTGCCAGCAGCTATAACCAACAGGGGACAGATACGCAGTATTTT.

The chain employs TRBV19 and TRBJ2-1; 14 bases are a match to TRBD2. V trimming: 3 bases; J trimming: 9 bases; junction bases outside the gene matches: 4. CDR1 is LNHDA and CDR2 is SQIVND in the germline V gene (reference sequence). This CDR3 is built from 15 residues. Here the CDR3 reads CASSMGLAGAVEQFF. The CDR3 DNA reads TGTGCCAGTAGTATGGGACTAGCGGGAGCCGTTGAGCAGTTCTTC.